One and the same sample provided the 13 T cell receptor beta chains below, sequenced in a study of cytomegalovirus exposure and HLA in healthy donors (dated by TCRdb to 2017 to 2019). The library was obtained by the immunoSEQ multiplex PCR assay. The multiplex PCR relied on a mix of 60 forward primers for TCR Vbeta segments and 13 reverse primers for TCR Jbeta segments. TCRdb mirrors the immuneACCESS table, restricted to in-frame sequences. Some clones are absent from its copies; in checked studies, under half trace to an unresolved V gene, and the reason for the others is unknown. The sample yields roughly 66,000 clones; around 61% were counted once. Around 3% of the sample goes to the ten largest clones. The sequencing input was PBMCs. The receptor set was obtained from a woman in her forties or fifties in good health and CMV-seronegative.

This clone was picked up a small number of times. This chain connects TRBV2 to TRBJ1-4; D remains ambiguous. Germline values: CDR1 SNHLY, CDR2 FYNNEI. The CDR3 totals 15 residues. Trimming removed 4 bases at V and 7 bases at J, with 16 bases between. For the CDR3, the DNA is TGTGCCAGCAGTGCCGCGGATCCGGGTGGTGAAAAACTGTTTTTT. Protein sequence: CASSAADPGGEKLFF.

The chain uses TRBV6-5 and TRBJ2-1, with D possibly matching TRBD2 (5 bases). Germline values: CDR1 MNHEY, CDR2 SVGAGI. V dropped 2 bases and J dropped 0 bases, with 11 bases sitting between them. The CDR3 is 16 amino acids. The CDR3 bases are TGTGCCAGCAGTTACGGTCCGGGAATCTCCTACAATGAGCAGTTCTTC. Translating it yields CASSYGPGISYNEQFF.

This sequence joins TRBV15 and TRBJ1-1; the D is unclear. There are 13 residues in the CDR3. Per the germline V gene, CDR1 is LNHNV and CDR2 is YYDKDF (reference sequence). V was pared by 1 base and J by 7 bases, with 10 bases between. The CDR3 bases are TGTGCCACCAGCAGAGGGAGGGCGATTGAAGCTTTCTTT. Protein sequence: CATSRGRAIEAFF.

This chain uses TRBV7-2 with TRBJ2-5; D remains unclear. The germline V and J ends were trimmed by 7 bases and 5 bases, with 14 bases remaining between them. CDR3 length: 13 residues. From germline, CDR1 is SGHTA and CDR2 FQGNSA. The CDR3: CASIRSPRETQYF. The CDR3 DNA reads TGTGCCAGCATCCGTAGCCCCCGGGAGACCCAGTACTTC.

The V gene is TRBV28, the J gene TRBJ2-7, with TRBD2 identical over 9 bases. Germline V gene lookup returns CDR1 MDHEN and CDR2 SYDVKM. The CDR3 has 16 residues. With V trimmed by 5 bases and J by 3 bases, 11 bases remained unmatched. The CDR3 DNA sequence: TGTGCCAGCAGTCCCCTCGGTAGCGGGAGTTACTACGAGCAGTACTTC. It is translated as CASSPLGSGSYYEQYF.

The CDR3: CATSRARQGYNEQFF. In DNA, the CDR3 is TGTGCCACCAGCAGAGCCCGACAGGGGTACAATGAGCAGTTCTTC. The chain couples TRBV15 to TRBJ2-1; 8 bases agree with TRBD1. The CDR3 is 15 residues long. Trimming at V came to 1 base and at J to 4 bases, leaving 3 bases not matched to a gene. Germline V gene sequence: CDR1 LNHNV, CDR2 YYDKDF (reference sequence).

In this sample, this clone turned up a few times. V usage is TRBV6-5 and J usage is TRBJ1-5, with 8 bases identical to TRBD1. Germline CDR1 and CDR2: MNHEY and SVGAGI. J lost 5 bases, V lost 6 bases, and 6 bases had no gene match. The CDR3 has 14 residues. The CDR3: CASRPGQEYQPQHF. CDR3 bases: TGTGCCAGCAGACCGGGACAGGAATATCAGCCCCAGCATTTT.

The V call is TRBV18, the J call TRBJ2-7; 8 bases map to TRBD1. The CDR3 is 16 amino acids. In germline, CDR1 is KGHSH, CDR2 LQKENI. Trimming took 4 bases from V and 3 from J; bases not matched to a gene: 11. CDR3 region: CASSRTGQATDYEQYF. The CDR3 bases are TGTGCCAGCTCACGAACGGGACAGGCTACGGACTACGAGCAGTACTTC.

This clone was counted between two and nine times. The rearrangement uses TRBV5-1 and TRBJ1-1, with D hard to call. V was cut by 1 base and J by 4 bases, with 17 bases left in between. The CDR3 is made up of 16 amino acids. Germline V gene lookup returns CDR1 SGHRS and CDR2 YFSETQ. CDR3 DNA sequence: TGCGCCAGCAGCTTGAGTGTCAGACTAAAGATCACTGAAGCTTTCTTT. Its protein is CASSLSVRLKITEAFF.

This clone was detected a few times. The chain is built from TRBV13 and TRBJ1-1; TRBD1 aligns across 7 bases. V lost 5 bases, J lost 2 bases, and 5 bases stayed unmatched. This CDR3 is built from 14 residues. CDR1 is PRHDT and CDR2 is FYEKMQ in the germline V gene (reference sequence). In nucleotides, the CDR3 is TGTGCCAGCAGCGACCGACAGGGAAACACTGAAGCTTTCTTT. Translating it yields CASSDRQGNTEAFF. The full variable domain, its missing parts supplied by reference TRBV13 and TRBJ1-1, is AAGVIQSPRHLIKEKRETATLKCYPIPRHDTVYWYQQGPGQDPQFLISFYEKMQSDKGSIPDRFSAQQFSDYHSELNMSSLELGDSALYFCASSDRQGNTEAFFGQGTRLTVV.

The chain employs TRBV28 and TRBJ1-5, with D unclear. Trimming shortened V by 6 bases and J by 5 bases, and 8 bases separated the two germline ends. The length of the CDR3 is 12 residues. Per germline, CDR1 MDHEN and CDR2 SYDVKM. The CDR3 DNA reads TGTGCCAGCAGAATGAGCGATCAGCCCCAGCATTTT. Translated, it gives CASRMSDQPQHF.

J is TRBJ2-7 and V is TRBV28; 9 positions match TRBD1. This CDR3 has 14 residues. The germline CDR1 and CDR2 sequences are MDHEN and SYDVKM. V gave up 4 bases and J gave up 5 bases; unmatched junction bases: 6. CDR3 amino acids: CASSWDRVVHEQYF. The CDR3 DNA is TGTGCCAGCAGTTGGGACAGGGTCGTCCACGAGCAGTACTTC. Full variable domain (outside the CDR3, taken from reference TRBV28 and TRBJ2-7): DVKVTQSSRYLVKRTGEKVFLECVQDMDHENMFWYRQDPGLGLRLIYFSYDVKMKEKGDIPEGYSVSREKKERFSLILESASTNQTSMYLCASSWDRVVHEQYFGPGTRLTVT.

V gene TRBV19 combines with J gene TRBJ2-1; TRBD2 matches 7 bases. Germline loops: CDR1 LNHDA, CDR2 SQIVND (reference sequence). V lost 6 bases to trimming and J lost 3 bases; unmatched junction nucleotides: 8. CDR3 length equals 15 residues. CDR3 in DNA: TGTGCCAGTAGAAGACTAGCCTCGAACTACAATGAGCAGTTCTTC. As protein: CASRRLASNYNEQFF.